These 9 T cell receptor beta chains originate from one sample sequenced in a study of T cells in Graves' hyperthyroidism and ophthalmopathy. The investigators amplified TCR beta CDR3 regions from RNA transcripts. First-round RT-PCR targeting the TCR CDR3 was performed with the HTBI primer set. One entry per CDR3 protein, called by TCRdb with MiXCR from the multiplex PCR reads. The top ten clones hold roughly 4.5% of a sample with more than 500,000 distinct CDR3 sequences, roughly 14% of them seen once. The material sequenced was blood. These receptors came from a woman between 35 and 50 years old with Graves' ophthalmopathy.

This clonotype was seen ten or more times. The chain carries TRBV2 and TRBJ2-5, with D possibly being TRBD2 (6 bases). This CDR3 is built from 15 residues. Trimming removed 3 bases from V and 2 bases from J, with 13 bases in between. Germline CDR1 reads SNHLY; CDR2 reads FYNNEI. CDR3 nucleotide sequence: TGTGCCAGCAGTGAGGTCCGGGACTTTCAAGAGACCCAGTACTTC. Protein sequence: CASSEVRDFQETQYF. The entire variable domain, with the rest obtained from reference TRBV2 and TRBJ2-5, is as follows: EPEVTQTPSHQVTQMGQEVILRCVPISNHLYFYWYRQILGQKVEFLVSFYNNEISEKSEIFDDQFSVERPDGSNFTLKIRSTKLEDSAMYFCASSEVRDFQETQYFGPGTRLLVL.

Many counts were recorded for this clonotype. The chain combines TRBV4-3 with TRBJ2-2; no firm D call. CDR1 is LGHNA, CDR2 YSLEER, per germline. The CDR3 is 14 residues long. Trimming left V 0 bases short and J 2 bases short, with 4 bases between. CDR3 bases: TGCGCCAGCAGCCAAGACGGCAACACCGGGGAGCTGTTTTTT. This gives the protein CASSQDGNTGELFF.

The table lists this clonotype with many counts. This chain uses TRBV28 with TRBJ2-5; 13 positions match TRBD2. With V trimmed by 10 bases and J by 5 bases, 7 bases remained unmatched. CDR3 size: 14 residues. CDR1 MDHEN and CDR2 SYDVKM come from the germline V gene. For the CDR3, the DNA is TGTGCCACTACTAGCGGGAGGGGGTCGGAGACCCAGTACTTC. The encoded protein is CATTSGRGSETQYF.

This clonotype was seen a few times. This chain links TRBV3-1 with TRBJ1-1, with D hard to call. The CDR3 spans 14 residues. V was clipped by 4 bases and J by 0 bases, with 9 bases between them. Per the germline V gene, CDR1 is LGHDT and CDR2 is YNNKEL (reference sequence). The CDR3 loop reads CASSPSEMNTEAFF. Here the CDR3 DNA reads TGTGCCAGCAGCCCGAGCGAGATGAACACTGAAGCTTTCTTT.

This clonotype was counted a few times. The chain combines TRBV6-5 with TRBJ1-3; 9 nucleotides agree with TRBD1. Germline loops: CDR1 MNHEY, CDR2 SVGAGI. V shed 0 bases and J 3 bases; nucleotides not matched to a gene: 3. This CDR3 region has 16 residues. CDR3 region: CASSYSWGQGGNTIYF. The CDR3 region has the DNA TGTGCCAGCAGTTACTCCTGGGGACAGGGTGGAAACACCATATATTTT.

The table lists this clonotype with many counts. The chain is built from TRBV12-3 or TRBV12-4 and TRBJ2-7; 8 nucleotides align to TRBD1. The CDR3 has 13 amino acids. The V gene end was trimmed by 6 bases and the J gene end by 5 bases; junction bases not matched to a gene: 6. Here the CDR3 DNA reads TGTGCCAGCAGATCATCAGGGGGCGACGAGCAGTACTTC. Its translation: CASRSSGGDEQYF.

The J gene is TRBJ1-5, the V gene TRBV28; TRBD1 might be the D (6 bases). Trimming stripped 6 bases from V and 6 bases from J, with 12 bases between. The CDR3 length is 13 residues. Germline V gives CDR1 MDHEN, CDR2 SYDVKM. CDR3 in DNA: TGTGCCAGCAGGCCAGGGGTGGGTCAGCCCCAGCATTTT. Translated: CASRPGVGQPQHF.

The sample holds many counts of this clonotype. CDR3 sequence (DNA): TGTGCCAGCAGTTCCACAGGGGATGGTGGCTACACCTTC. It codes for CASSSTGDGGYTF. The rearrangement links TRBV27 to TRBJ1-2, with 7 bases identical to TRBD1. Per the germline V gene, CDR1 is MNHEY and CDR2 is SMNVEV (reference sequence). CDR3 length: 13 residues. V lost 4 bases and J lost 7; bases outside the gene matches: 6.

This clonotype has at least ten counts. The rearrangement uses TRBV7-9 and TRBJ1-1; TRBD1 is a possible D gene (6 bases). The CDR3 sequence is 14 residues long. Trimming cost V 5 bases and J 5 bases, with 15 bases left between them. CDR1 and CDR2 from the germline V gene are SEHNR and FQNEAQ (reference sequence). The CDR3 region is CASSPGGALTEAFF. The DNA for the CDR3 is TGTGCCAGCAGCCCGGGGGGGGCGCTGACTGAAGCTTTCTTT.